A selection of T cell receptor beta chains follows, all from one sample in a study of T cells after yellow fever vaccination. In TCRdb, the 5' RACE reads were re-called with MiXCR into one record per CDR3 protein. The sample gives around 310,000 distinct CDR3 sequences, 8.7% of which show up once; under 20% is in the top ten. Sequences were derived from PBMCs, sampled on the day of the first yellow fever vaccination. The receptors here all came from a man in his late teens or twenties who received the YFV17D yellow fever vaccine. CDR3s include the opening cysteine and the closing phenylalanine or tryptophan. D genes are given only for firm matches. Only part of the rows carry a size: once, few, many, or a class if the clone is expanded.

J: TRBJ1-2; V: TRBV6-1; size: .; D: TRBD1; DNA: TGTGCCAGCAGCCAGACAGGGGGCGGGTATGGCTACACCTTC; CDR3: CASSQTGGGYGYTF
J: TRBJ1-4; V: TRBV6-5; size: many; D: .; DNA: TGTGCCAGCCGTTCAGAAACAACTAATGAAAAACTGTTTTTT; CDR3: CASRSETTNEKLFF
J: TRBJ2-3; V: TRBV7-6; size: many; D: .; DNA: TGTGCCAGCAGCTTTGGGGGAGCGGGCCGCACAGATACGCAGTATTTT; CDR3: CASSFGGAGRTDTQYF
J: TRBJ2-1; V: TRBV10-3; size: few; D: TRBD2; DNA: TGTGCCATCAATACCGGGACTAGCGGTTCCTACAATGAGCAGTTCTTC; CDR3: CAINTGTSGSYNEQFF
J: TRBJ2-2; V: TRBV4-2; size: few; D: TRBD1; DNA: TGTGCCAGCAGCCCCACAGGACAGGGCACCGGGGAGCTGTTTTTT; CDR3: CASSPTGQGTGELFF
J: TRBJ2-5; V: TRBV7-2; size: many; D: .; DNA: TGTGCCAGCAGCTTAGGGAACCGGGAGACCCAGTACTTC; CDR3: CASSLGNRETQYF
J: TRBJ2-7; V: TRBV12-3/TRBV12-4; size: many; D: .; DNA: TGTGCCAGCAGTTTTGGGGGGGCCCCCTCCTACGAGCAGTACTTC; CDR3: CASSFGGAPSYEQYF
J: TRBJ2-3; V: TRBV12-3/TRBV12-4; size: .; D: TRBD2; DNA: TGTGCCAGCAGTTTCGTAGCGGGGGGGCCTGTAGATACGCAGTATTTT; CDR3: CASSFVAGGPVDTQYF
J: TRBJ1-2; V: TRBV7-9; size: .; D: TRBD1; DNA: TGTGCCACCCAGGGGGCGAATAACTATGGCTACACCTTC; CDR3: CATQGANNYGYTF
J: TRBJ2-5; V: TRBV29-1; size: few; D: .; DNA: TGCAGCGTAATAGGAGAGACCCAGTACTTC; CDR3: CSVIGETQYF
J: TRBJ2-1; V: TRBV20-1; size: many; D: .; DNA: TGCAGTGCTAAAACGGAATACAATGAGCAGTTCTTC; CDR3: CSAKTEYNEQFF
J: TRBJ2-1; V: TRBV4-2; size: many; D: .; DNA: TGTGCCAGCAGCCAAGGTACCTACAATGAGCAGTTCTTC; CDR3: CASSQGTYNEQFF
J: TRBJ2-1; V: TRBV7-3; size: few; D: TRBD2; DNA: TGTGCCAGCAGCTTAGGTCCCGGGCGGGGGGGCCAGGATGAGCAGTTCTTC; CDR3: CASSLGPGRGGQDEQFF
J: TRBJ1-1; V: TRBV5-1; size: few; D: .; DNA: TGCGCCAGCAGCTTGGCCGATAACACTGAAGCTTTCTTT; CDR3: CASSLADNTEAFF
J: TRBJ1-2; V: TRBV7-9; size: .; D: .; DNA: TGTGCCAGCAGCTTAGCATGGATAACTAACTATGGCTACACCTTC; CDR3: CASSLAWITNYGYTF
J: TRBJ1-4; V: TRBV2; size: few; D: .; DNA: TGTGCCAGCAGTGTATGGCCCCAAACTAATGAAAAACTGTTTTTT; CDR3: CASSVWPQTNEKLFF
J: TRBJ2-1; V: TRBV6-5; size: .; D: TRBD1; DNA: TGTGCCAGCAGTTACGGGACAGGGTCTGAGCAGTTCTTC; CDR3: CASSYGTGSEQFF
J: TRBJ2-3; V: TRBV5-1; size: few; D: TRBD2; DNA: TGCGCCAGCAGCGCTTGGCCGGGAGGGGCACGTAGCACAGATACGCAGTATTTT; CDR3: CASSAWPGGARSTDTQYF
J: TRBJ2-7; V: TRBV3-1; size: .; D: TRBD1; DNA: TGTGCCAGCAGCCACAGGACAGGGGAACCCTTTGGGGAGCAGTACTTC; CDR3: CASSHRTGEPFGEQYF
J: TRBJ2-3; V: TRBV7-2; size: few; D: .; DNA: TGTGCCAGCAGAAGTTGGGGGTCAGGAGATACGCAGTATTTT; CDR3: CASRSWGSGDTQYF
J: TRBJ1-4; V: TRBV20-1; size: .; D: TRBD1; DNA: TGCAGTGCTCTGACAGGGGCGGGGGAAAAACTGTTTTTT; CDR3: CSALTGAGEKLFF
J: TRBJ1-2; V: TRBV12-3/TRBV12-4; size: .; D: .; DNA: TGTGCCAGCAGTTGGGGGCCTACGGGGGGCTACACCTTC; CDR3: CASSWGPTGGYTF
J: TRBJ2-7; V: TRBV12-3/TRBV12-4; size: few; D: .; DNA: TGTGCCAGCAGTTTGAGGGGTTGGGGGTACGAGCAGTACTTC; CDR3: CASSLRGWGYEQYF
J: TRBJ1-2; V: TRBV30; size: few; D: TRBD1; DNA: TGTGCCTGGAGCGTACAGGGGGTGGATGGCTACACCTTC; CDR3: CAWSVQGVDGYTF
J: TRBJ2-5; V: TRBV5-1; size: few; D: .; DNA: TGCGCCAGCAGCGAATCCAGAATAACTGAAGAGACCCAGTACTTC; CDR3: CASSESRITEETQYF
J: TRBJ1-5; V: TRBV7-2; size: few; D: TRBD1; DNA: TGTGCCAGCACAACAGGACAGGGGACTCAGCCCCAGCATTTT; CDR3: CASTTGQGTQPQHF
J: TRBJ2-3; V: TRBV11-3; size: .; D: .; DNA: TGTGCCAGCAGCTCCGAAATGGGGCATACGCAGTATTTT; CDR3: CASSSEMGHTQYF
J: TRBJ2-2; V: TRBV5-3; size: .; D: TRBD2; DNA: TGTGCCAGGAGCCCCGGGCTAGCGGGGAGATACACCGGGGAGCTGTTTTTT; CDR3: CARSPGLAGRYTGELFF
J: TRBJ1-2; V: TRBV29-1; size: few; D: .; DNA: TGCAGCGTTGAAGAGAGACCACAGGATGGCTACACCTTC; CDR3: CSVEERPQDGYTF